The 28 T cell receptor beta chains reported below all come from one sample, sequenced in a study of CD8 T cells in Susac syndrome. After extraction with the RNeasy kit, roughly 0.5 to 1 ug of the RNA was reverse transcribed using random hexamers. TCRdb fed the immunoSEQ multiplex PCR reads into MiXCR, producing one record per CDR3 protein. In the table there are 250,000 to 350,000 distinct CDR3 sequences, about 91% of which are singletons. The sequenced sample consisted of CD4+ T cells from PBMCs. All receptors come from a human donor with multiple sclerosis.

The chain is built from TRBV7-8 and TRBJ2-7, with 7 bases fitting TRBD1. V lost 0 bases, J lost 3 bases, and 2 bases stayed unmatched. CDR3 size: 14 residues. The germline CDR1 and CDR2 sequences are SGHVS and FQNEAQ. The CDR3 loop reads CASSLAGGNYEQYF. The DNA for the CDR3 is TGTGCCAGCAGCTTAGCAGGGGGCAACTACGAGCAGTACTTC. The full variable domain, in which reference TRBV7-8 and TRBJ2-7 provide the parts outside the CDR3, is GAGVSQSPRYKVAKRGQDVALRCDPISGHVSLFWYQQALGQGPEFLTYFQNEAQLDKSGLPSDRFFAERPEGSVSTLKIQRTQQEDSAVYLCASSLAGGNYEQYFGPGTRLTVT.

The V gene is TRBV2, the J gene TRBJ1-2; 10 bases are a match to TRBD1. Germline V gene sequence: CDR1 SNHLY, CDR2 FYNNEI. V lost 6 bases, J lost 5 bases, and 6 bases stayed unmatched. The CDR3 has 14 amino acids. Here the CDR3 reads CASRGDRGRYGYTF. Here the CDR3 DNA reads TGTGCCAGCAGGGGGGACAGGGGCCGGTATGGCTACACCTTC. The full variable domain, with the rest looked up from reference TRBV2 and TRBJ1-2, is EPEVTQTPSHQVTQMGQEVILRCVPISNHLYFYWYRQILGQKVEFLVSFYNNEISEKSEIFDDQFSVERPDGSNFTLKIRSTKLEDSAMYFCASRGDRGRYGYTFGSGTRLTVV.

The chain is built from TRBV5-1 and TRBJ2-1, with D possibly matching TRBD2 (5 bases). This CDR3 contains 16 residues. V shed 0 bases and J shed 2 bases, with 12 bases lying between them. Germline-derived CDR1 and CDR2 are SGHRS and YFSETQ. The CDR3 sequence: CASSLAGLNAYNEQFF. In DNA form, the CDR3 reads TGCGCCAGCAGCTTGGCAGGACTCAACGCCTACAATGAGCAGTTCTTC.

The chain couples TRBV10-3 to TRBJ1-5; TRBD1 aligns across 10 bases. The junction had 5 bases not matched to a gene; V was cut back by 3 bases and J by 6 bases. Germline V gene data show CDR1 as ENHRY and CDR2 as SYGVKD. CDR3 length: 15 residues. The CDR3 coding sequence is TGTGCCATCAGTGATAGACAGGGGGCGGCTCAGCCCCAGCATTTT. Amino acids: CAISDRQGAAQPQHF.

The chain employs TRBV3-1 and TRBJ1-2; D is unresolved. Germline-derived CDR1 and CDR2 are LGHDT and YNNKEL (reference sequence). The CDR3 covers 13 residues. The V end lost 1 base, the J end lost 4 bases, and 7 bases lay between the germline ends. CDR3 region: CASSQGQSYGYTF. The DNA for the CDR3 is TGTGCCAGCAGCCAAGGGCAGAGCTATGGCTACACCTTC.

About this clonotype: The junction does not match germline at one end; this may be a read error. This chain uses TRBV9 with TRBJ1-1, with D hard to call. Germline values: CDR1 SGDLS, CDR2 YYNGEE. This CDR3 contains 15 residues. The CDR3 protein is CASSARPLMNTKAFF. CDR3 nucleotide sequence: TGTGCCAGCAGCGCTAGACCTTTAATGAACACTAAAGCTTTCTTT.

This clonotype was picked up one time. The rearrangement joins TRBV2 to TRBJ1-5; D remains unclear. Deletions cut 1 base from V and 5 bases from J, with 9 bases between. This CDR3 is built from 14 residues. From germline, CDR1 is SNHLY and CDR2 FYNNEI. CDR3 nucleotide sequence: TGTGCCAGCAGTGAAGTGGTGGTTTATCAGCCCCAGCATTTT. It encodes CASSEVVVYQPQHF.

This clonotype has a single count. This sequence joins TRBV24-1 and TRBJ1-2, with no clear D. This CDR3 spans 14 amino acids. V lost 1 base and J 2 bases, leaving 7 bases between the germline ends. Germline-derived CDR1 and CDR2 are KGHDR and SFDVKD. The CDR3 DNA follows: TGTGCCACCAGTGATTTCGGAGTCAACTATGGCTACACCTTC. The encoded protein is CATSDFGVNYGYTF.

The chain has TRBV19 and TRBJ1-1; D gene uncertain. Deletions cut 3 bases from V and 1 base from J, with 9 bases between. Germline V gene sequence: CDR1 LNHDA, CDR2 SQIVND (reference sequence). The CDR3 covers 14 residues. The CDR3: CASSIREPNTEAFF. Written as DNA, the CDR3 is TGTGCCAGTAGTATCCGGGAGCCGAACACTGAAGCTTTCTTT.

The rearrangement joins TRBV11-2 to TRBJ2-5; D is unresolved. V was shortened by 2 bases and J by 0 bases, with 13 bases between the two germline ends. Per the germline V gene, CDR1 is SGHAT and CDR2 is FQNNGV. CDR3 length equals 16 residues. The CDR3 DNA is TGTGCCAGCAGCTTAAACTCCCGCAGCCACCAAGAGACCCAGTACTTC. As protein: CASSLNSRSHQETQYF. Full variable domain (remainder filled in from reference TRBV11-2 and TRBJ2-5): EAGVAQSPRYKIIEKRQSVAFWCNPISGHATLYWYQQILGQGPKLLIQFQNNGVVDDSQLPKDRFSAERLKGVDSTLKIQPAKLEDSAVYLCASSLNSRSHQETQYFGPGTRLLVL.

This chain connects TRBV19 to TRBJ1-1; no reliable D call. The CDR3 totals 12 residues. Trimming removed 7 bases at V and 2 bases at J, with 8 bases between. CDR1 and CDR2 (germline): LNHDA, SQIVND (reference sequence). This CDR3 reads CASTQTNTEAFF. CDR3 nucleotide sequence: TGTGCCAGTACGCAAACTAACACTGAAGCTTTCTTT.

The gene calls are TRBV23-1 and TRBJ2-5; possible D gene TRBD2, 6 bases. TRBV23-1 is labeled an ORF, and its function is uncertain. V lost 6 bases, J lost 4 bases, and 12 bases lay in between. This CDR3 has 13 residues. The CDR3 nucleotides read TGCGCCAGCAGGCAGGAGGGGAGAGAGACCCAGTACTTC. It specifies CASRQEGRETQYF.

The chain uses TRBV30 and TRBJ2-1; the D is unclear. The germline gives CDR1 GTSNPN, CDR2 SVGIG (reference sequence). CDR3 length: 11 residues. The V end was cut by 2 bases, the J end by 7 bases, with 6 bases between. The CDR3 loop is CAWSQKNEQFF. CDR3 sequence (DNA): TGTGCCTGGAGTCAGAAGAATGAGCAGTTCTTC.

The rearrangement uses TRBV6-2 or TRBV6-3 and TRBJ2-1, with a weak D call TRBD2 (7 bases). The CDR3 spans 16 residues. Looked up from germline, CDR1 is MNHEY and CDR2 is SVGEGT. The germline V and J ends were trimmed by 10 bases and 6 bases, with 25 bases remaining between them. The CDR3 here is CATTKEGRGALNEQFF. The CDR3 DNA reads as TGTGCCACCACAAAGGAAGGCCGGGGGGCACTCAATGAGCAGTTCTTC.

This clonotype has a handful of counts. This chain links TRBV2 with TRBJ1-4, with D hard to call. The V gene's germline CDR1 is SNHLY and CDR2 FYNNEI. This CDR3 is 12 amino acids long. The V and J ends lost 3 bases and 5 bases respectively, with 4 bases between them. CDR3 loop: CASSDPNEKLFF. CDR3 bases: TGTGCCAGCAGTGATCCAAATGAAAAACTGTTTTTT.

The rearrangement links TRBV7-2 to TRBJ2-4; the D gene could be TRBD1 or TRBD2 (6 bases each). The length of the CDR3 is 15 residues. Germline V gene lookup returns CDR1 SGHTA and CDR2 FQGNSA. Trimming cost V 5 bases and J 6 bases, with 17 bases left between them. DNA for the CDR3: TGTGCCAGCAGCCCCCTGGGGGGCGCGGTAAACATTCAGTACTTC. It translates to CASSPLGGAVNIQYF. The variable domain in full, with the rest retrieved from reference TRBV7-2 and TRBJ2-4, is GAGVSQSPSNKVTEKGKDVELRCDPISGHTALYWYRQSLGQGLEFLIYFQGNSAPDKSGLPSDRFSAERTGGSVSTLTIQRTQQEDSAVYLCASSPLGGAVNIQYFGAGTRLSVL.

The chain joins TRBV7-9 to TRBJ1-6; 8 bases align to TRBD1. Germline V lookup: CDR1 SEHNR, CDR2 FQNEAQ (reference sequence). The CDR3 consists of 14 residues. Unmatched junction bases numbered 3, after V lost 5 bases and J lost 6 bases. In nucleotides, the CDR3 is TGTGCCAGCAGCCATGACAGGGGTAATTCACCCCTCCACTTT. Protein: CASSHDRGNSPLHF.

The chain links TRBV29-1 to TRBJ2-3; D might be TRBD1 (6 bases). This CDR3 is built from 13 residues. Trimming removed 7 bases at V and 6 bases at J, with 17 bases between. The V gene's germline CDR1 is SQVTM and CDR2 ANQGSEA. CDR3 amino acids: CSALPRRGDTQYF. CDR3 DNA sequence: TGCAGCGCATTACCTCGAAGGGGGGATACGCAGTATTTT.

There are a few counts of this clonotype. The rearrangement links TRBV20-1 to TRBJ2-7; D gene ambiguous. The CDR3 length is 11 residues. The germline gives CDR1 DFQATT, CDR2 SNEGSKA (reference sequence). V lost 3 bases and J lost 1, with 4 bases in between. CDR3 sequence: CSARGSYEQYF. As DNA, the CDR3 is TGCAGTGCTAGGGGGTCCTACGAGCAGTACTTC.

The V call is TRBV29-1, the J call TRBJ2-1; 10 bases align to TRBD2. The V and J ends lost 7 bases and 0 bases, in that order; junction bases with no gene match: 12. Germline V gives CDR1 SQVTM, CDR2 ANQGSEA. The CDR3 is 17 residues long. This chain's CDR3 is CSGIAGGLTRSYNEQFF. In nucleotides, the CDR3 is TGCAGCGGGATAGCGGGAGGTTTAACCCGCTCCTACAATGAGCAGTTCTTC.

The chain is built from TRBV6-2 or TRBV6-3 and TRBJ2-1, with D maybe TRBD2 (7 bases). Deletions cut 0 bases from V and 0 bases from J, with 24 bases between. The CDR3 runs to 21 residues. The germline CDR1 and CDR2 sequences are MNHEY and SVGEGT. The CDR3 region is CASSYSTRGAHNHSSYNEQFF. The CDR3 bases are TGTGCCAGCAGTTACTCGACCCGGGGGGCCCATAACCATAGCTCCTACAATGAGCAGTTCTTC.

The chain links TRBV19 to TRBJ1-1; D is possibly TRBD1 (6 bases). V was trimmed by 8 bases and J by 3 bases, leaving 19 bases between them. This CDR3 comprises 15 residues. CDR1 is LNHDA and CDR2 is SQIVND in the germline V gene (reference sequence). For the CDR3, the DNA is TGTGCCAGTCGCCCTCGCGGGGGGGCGGACACTGAAGCTTTCTTT. It translates to CASRPRGGADTEAFF.

This rearrangement joins TRBV18 to TRBJ2-3, with 7 bases lining up with TRBD1. This CDR3 has 15 amino acids. The V and J ends lost 4 bases and 2 bases, in that order; junction bases with no gene match: 6. Germline assignment: CDR1 KGHSH and CDR2 LQKENI. The CDR3 protein is CASSLSGTVTDTQYF. In DNA form, the CDR3 reads TGTGCCAGCTCACTCTCCGGGACAGTCACAGATACGCAGTATTTT.

The V call is TRBV14, the J call TRBJ1-1, with TRBD1 identical over 10 bases. The V segment lost 4 bases and the J segment 5 bases; nucleotides outside the gene matches: 7. CDR3 length equals 15 residues. CDR1 is SGHDN, CDR2 FVKESK, per germline. CDR3 in amino acids: CASSRRGQGYTEAFF. Here the CDR3 DNA reads TGTGCCAGCAGCCGAAGGGGACAGGGGTATACTGAAGCTTTCTTT.

The rearrangement links TRBV10-3 to TRBJ1-3; the D is unclear. The CDR3 has 14 amino acids. The V gene's germline CDR1 is ENHRY and CDR2 SYGVKD. The V gene lost 2 bases and the J gene lost 2 bases, with 7 bases spanning the gap. In nucleotides, the CDR3 is TGTGCCATCAGTGAGGGTGTCGCTGGAAACACCATATATTTT. Translated: CAISEGVAGNTIYF.

This rearrangement joins TRBV20-1 to TRBJ1-1, with D uncertain. V dropped 4 bases and J dropped 8 bases, with 17 bases sitting between them. The CDR3 loop spans 13 amino acids. Germline CDR1 and CDR2: DFQATT and SNEGSKA (reference sequence). The CDR3 spells CSAIWGIGKEAFF. CDR3 DNA: TGCAGTGCTATATGGGGAATCGGGAAGGAAGCTTTCTTT.

The chain is built from TRBV7-2 and TRBJ1-2, with D perhaps TRBD1 (6 bases). V gave up 4 bases and J gave up 8 bases, with 17 bases separating them. The CDR3 sequence is 14 residues long. The germline gives CDR1 SGHTA, CDR2 FQGNSA. Written as DNA, the CDR3 is TGTGCCAGCAGCTACCGGGACACCCGGAGAGGCTACACCTTC. Translating gives CASSYRDTRRGYTF.

About this clonotype: At one end, the junction sequence differs from germline, possibly due to a read error. This chain's CDR3 is CASGGGIERTEQHF. CDR3 coding DNA: TGTGCCAGCGGGGGGGGGATTGAGCGGACCGAGCAGCACTTC. The chain employs TRBV27 and TRBJ2-7; 7 bases align to TRBD2. The CDR3 extends over 14 amino acids. CDR1 and CDR2 from the germline V gene are MNHEY and SMNVEV (reference sequence).